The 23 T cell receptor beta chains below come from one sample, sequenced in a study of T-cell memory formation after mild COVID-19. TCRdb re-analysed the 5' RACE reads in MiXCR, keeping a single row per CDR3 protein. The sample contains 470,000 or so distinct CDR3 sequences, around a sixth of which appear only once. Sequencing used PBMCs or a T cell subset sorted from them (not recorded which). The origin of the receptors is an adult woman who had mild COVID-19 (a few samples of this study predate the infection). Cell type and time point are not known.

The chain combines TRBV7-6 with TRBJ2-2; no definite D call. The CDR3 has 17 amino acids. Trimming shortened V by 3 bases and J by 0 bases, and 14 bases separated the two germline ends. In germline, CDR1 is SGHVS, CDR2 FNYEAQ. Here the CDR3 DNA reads TGTGCCAGCAGCTTCTACACGGCCTCCTCGAACACCGGGGAGCTGTTTTTT. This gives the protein CASSFYTASSNTGELFF.

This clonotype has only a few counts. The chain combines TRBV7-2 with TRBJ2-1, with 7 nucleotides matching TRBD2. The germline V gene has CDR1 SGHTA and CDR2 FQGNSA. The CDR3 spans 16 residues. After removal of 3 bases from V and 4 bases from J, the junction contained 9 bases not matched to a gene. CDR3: CASSLGPSGVYNEQFF. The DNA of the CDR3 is TGTGCCAGCAGCTTGGGCCCTAGCGGCGTGTACAATGAGCAGTTCTTC.

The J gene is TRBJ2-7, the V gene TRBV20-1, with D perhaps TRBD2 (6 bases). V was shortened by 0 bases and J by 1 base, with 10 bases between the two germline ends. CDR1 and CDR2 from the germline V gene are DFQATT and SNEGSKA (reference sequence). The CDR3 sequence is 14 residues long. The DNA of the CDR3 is TGCAGTGCTAGAGAGATAGCGGTTTCCTACGAGCAGTACTTC. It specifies CSAREIAVSYEQYF.

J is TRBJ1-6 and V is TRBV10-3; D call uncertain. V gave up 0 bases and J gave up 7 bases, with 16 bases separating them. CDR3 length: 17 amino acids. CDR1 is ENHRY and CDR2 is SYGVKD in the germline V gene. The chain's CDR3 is CAISESIREGRNSPLHF. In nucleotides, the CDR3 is TGTGCCATCAGTGAGTCGATTCGTGAAGGGCGGAATTCACCCCTCCACTTT.

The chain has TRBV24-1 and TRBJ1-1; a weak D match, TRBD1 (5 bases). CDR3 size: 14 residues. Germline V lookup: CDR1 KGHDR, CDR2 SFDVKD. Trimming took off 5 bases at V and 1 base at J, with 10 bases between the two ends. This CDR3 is CATSGSGGNTEAFF. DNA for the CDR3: TGTGCCACCAGTGGGTCGGGGGGGAACACTGAAGCTTTCTTT.

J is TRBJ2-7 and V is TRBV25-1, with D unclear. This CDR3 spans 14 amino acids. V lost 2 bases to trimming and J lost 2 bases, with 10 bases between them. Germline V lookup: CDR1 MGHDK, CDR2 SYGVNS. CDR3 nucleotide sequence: TGTGCCAGCAGTGAAGGACCGCCTACCTACGAGCAGTACTTC. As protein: CASSEGPPTYEQYF.

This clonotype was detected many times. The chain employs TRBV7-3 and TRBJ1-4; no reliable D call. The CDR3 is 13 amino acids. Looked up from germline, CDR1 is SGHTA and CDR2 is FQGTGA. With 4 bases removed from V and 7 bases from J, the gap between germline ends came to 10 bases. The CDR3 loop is CASSSFVGEKLFF. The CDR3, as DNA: TGTGCCAGCAGCTCCTTTGTCGGTGAAAAACTGTTTTTT.

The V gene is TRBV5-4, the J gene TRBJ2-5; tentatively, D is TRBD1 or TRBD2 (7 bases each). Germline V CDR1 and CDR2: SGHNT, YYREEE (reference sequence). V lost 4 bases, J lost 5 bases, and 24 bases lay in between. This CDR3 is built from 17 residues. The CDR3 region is CASSPGGSAGDPETQYF. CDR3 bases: TGTGCCAGCAGCCCAGGGGGTTCTGCGGGAGACCCGGAGACCCAGTACTTC.

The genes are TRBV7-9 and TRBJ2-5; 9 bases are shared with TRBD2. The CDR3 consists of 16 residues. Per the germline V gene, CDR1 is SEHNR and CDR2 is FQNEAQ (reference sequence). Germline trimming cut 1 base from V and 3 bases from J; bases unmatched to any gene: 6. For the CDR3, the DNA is TGTGCCAGCAGCTTAGGGGCGGGGGGGCCGGAAGAGACCCAGTACTTC. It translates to CASSLGAGGPEETQYF. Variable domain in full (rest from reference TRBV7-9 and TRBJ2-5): DTGVSQNPRHKITKRGQNVTFRCDPISEHNRLYWYRQTLGQGPEFLTYFQNEAQLEKSRLLSDRFSAERPKGSFSTLEIQRTEQGDSAMYLCASSLGAGGPEETQYFGPGTRLLVL.

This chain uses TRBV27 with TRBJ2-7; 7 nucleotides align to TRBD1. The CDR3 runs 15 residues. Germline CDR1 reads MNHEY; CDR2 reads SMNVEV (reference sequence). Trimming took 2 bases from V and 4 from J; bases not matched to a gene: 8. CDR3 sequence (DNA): TGTGCCAGCAGTTTACGAGGGGGCCCCCCGTACGAGCAGTACTTC. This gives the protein CASSLRGGPPYEQYF.

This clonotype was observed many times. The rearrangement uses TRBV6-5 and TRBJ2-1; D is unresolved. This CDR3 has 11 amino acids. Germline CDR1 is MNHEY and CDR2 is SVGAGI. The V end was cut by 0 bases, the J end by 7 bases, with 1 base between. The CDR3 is CASSYSNEQFF. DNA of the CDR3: TGTGCCAGCAGTTACTCGAATGAGCAGTTCTTC.

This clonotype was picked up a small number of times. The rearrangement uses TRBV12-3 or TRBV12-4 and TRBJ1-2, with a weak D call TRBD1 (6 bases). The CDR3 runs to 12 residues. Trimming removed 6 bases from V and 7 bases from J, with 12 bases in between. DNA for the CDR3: TGTGCCAGCAGATTACAGGGCTCTGGCTACACCTTC. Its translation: CASRLQGSGYTF.

CDR3 amino acids: CASSLTIDQETQYF. The CDR3 coding sequence is TGTGCCAGCAGCTTAACGATTGACCAAGAGACCCAGTACTTC. The V call is TRBV7-6, the J call TRBJ2-5, with D uncertain. This CDR3 is built from 14 residues. Germline lookup yields CDR1 SGHVS and CDR2 FNYEAQ. V lost 2 bases to trimming and J lost 0 bases, with 7 bases between them. Complete variable domain (other parts from reference TRBV7-6 and TRBJ2-5): GAGVSQSPRYKVTKRGQDVALRCDPISGHVSLYWYRQALGQGPEFLTYFNYEAQQDKSGLPNDRFSAERPEGSISTLTIQRTEQRDSAMYRCASSLTIDQETQYFGPGTRLLVL.

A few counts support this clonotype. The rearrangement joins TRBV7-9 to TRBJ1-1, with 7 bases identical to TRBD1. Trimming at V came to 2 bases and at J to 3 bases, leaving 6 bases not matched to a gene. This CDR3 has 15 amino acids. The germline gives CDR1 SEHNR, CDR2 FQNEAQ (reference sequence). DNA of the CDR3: TGTGCCAGCAGCTTAACGACAGGGTGGGACACTGAAGCTTTCTTT. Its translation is CASSLTTGWDTEAFF. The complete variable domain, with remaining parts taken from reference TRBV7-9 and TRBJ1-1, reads DTGVSQNPRHKITKRGQNVTFRCDPISEHNRLYWYRQTLGQGPEFLTYFQNEAQLEKSRLLSDRFSAERPKGSFSTLEIQRTEQGDSAMYLCASSLTTGWDTEAFFGQGTRLTVV.

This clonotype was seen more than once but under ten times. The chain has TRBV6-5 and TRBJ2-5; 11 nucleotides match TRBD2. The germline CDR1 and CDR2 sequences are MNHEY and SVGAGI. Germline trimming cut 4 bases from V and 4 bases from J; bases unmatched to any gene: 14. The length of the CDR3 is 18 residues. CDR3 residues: CASSSLSRASGGRETQYF. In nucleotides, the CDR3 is TGTGCCAGCAGTTCACTAAGTAGGGCTAGCGGGGGGAGAGAGACCCAGTACTTC.

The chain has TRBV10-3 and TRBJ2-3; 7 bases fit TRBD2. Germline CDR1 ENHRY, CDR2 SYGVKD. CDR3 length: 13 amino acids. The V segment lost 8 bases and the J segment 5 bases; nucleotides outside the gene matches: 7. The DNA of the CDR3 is TGTGCCATCGAACCGGGGGGTGGAGATACGCAGTATTTT. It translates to CAIEPGGGDTQYF.

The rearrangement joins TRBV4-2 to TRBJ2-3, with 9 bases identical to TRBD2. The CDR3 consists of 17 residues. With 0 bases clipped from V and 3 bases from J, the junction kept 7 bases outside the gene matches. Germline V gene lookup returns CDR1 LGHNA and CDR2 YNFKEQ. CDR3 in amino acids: CASSQDRLAGTTDTQYF. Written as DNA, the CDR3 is TGTGCCAGCAGCCAAGATCGGCTAGCGGGGACAACAGATACGCAGTATTTT.

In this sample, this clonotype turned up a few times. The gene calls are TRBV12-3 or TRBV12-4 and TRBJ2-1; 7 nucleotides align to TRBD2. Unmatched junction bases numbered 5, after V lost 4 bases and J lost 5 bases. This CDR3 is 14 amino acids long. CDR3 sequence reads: CASSSAGVNNEQFF. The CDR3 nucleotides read TGTGCCAGCAGTTCGGCGGGAGTCAACAATGAGCAGTTCTTC.

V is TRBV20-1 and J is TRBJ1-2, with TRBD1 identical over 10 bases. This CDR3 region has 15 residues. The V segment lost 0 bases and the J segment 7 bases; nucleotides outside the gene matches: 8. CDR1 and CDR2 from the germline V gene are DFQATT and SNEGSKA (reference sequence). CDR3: CSARDSRQGALGYTF. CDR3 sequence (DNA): TGCAGTGCTAGAGATTCGAGACAGGGGGCGCTTGGCTACACCTTC.

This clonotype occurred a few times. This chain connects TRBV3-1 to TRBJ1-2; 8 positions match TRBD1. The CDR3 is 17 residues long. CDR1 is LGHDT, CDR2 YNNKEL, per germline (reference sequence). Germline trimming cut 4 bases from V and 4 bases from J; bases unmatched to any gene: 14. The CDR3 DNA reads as TGTGCCAGCAGCCTGCCAGGGGGCAGGAAAGGGGCCTATGGCTACACCTTC. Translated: CASSLPGGRKGAYGYTF.

CDR3 DNA: TGCAGCGTTGAGTCAGGAGTCGGGCCTGCTAATGGCTACACCTTC. Protein product: CSVESGVGPANGYTF. V gene TRBV29-1 combines with J gene TRBJ1-2; D not certain. Germline V lookup: CDR1 SQVTM, CDR2 ANQGSEA. The V end lost 3 bases, the J end lost 6 bases, and 20 bases lay between the germline ends. CDR3 length: 15 amino acids.

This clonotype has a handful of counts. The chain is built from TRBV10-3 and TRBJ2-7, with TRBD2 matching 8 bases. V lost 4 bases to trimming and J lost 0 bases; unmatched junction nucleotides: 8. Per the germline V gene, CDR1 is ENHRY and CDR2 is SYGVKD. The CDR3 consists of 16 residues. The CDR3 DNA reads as TGTGCCATCAGTGCGACGGGGGGGTCCTTCTCCTACGAGCAGTACTTC. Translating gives CAISATGGSFSYEQYF.

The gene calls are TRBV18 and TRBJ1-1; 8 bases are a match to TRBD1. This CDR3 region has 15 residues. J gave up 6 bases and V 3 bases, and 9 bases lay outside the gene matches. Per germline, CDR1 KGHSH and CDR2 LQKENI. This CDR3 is CASSPGTGRRAEAFF. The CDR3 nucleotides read TGTGCCAGCTCACCCGGGACAGGCCGGCGAGCTGAAGCTTTCTTT.